This T cell receptor beta chain was retrieved from a study of T cell responses to AZD1222 COVID-19 vaccine. Study-wide background: Second-dose timings of about 4 or about 12 weeks were pooled. Study-wide findings and caveats: Only a handful of AZD1222 recipients, more than five in all, had baseline seropositivity. Unmutated variant regions are reportedly the target of nearly half of TCRs that are spike-specific. Donors were largely white British and mainly female; clonal diversity was possibly underestimated.

Clones were sequenced by immunoSEQ multiplex PCR, and TCRdb holds only the in-frame ones, with some missing. The table shows about 110,000 clones, with about nine tenths occurring only once. Concerning this clone itself: Its antigen is unknown.

Germline-derived CDR1 and CDR2 are SGHRS and YFSETQ. Deletions cut 4 bases from V and 8 bases from J, with 15 bases between. This CDR3 spans 14 amino acids. This specimen was peripheral blood, taken on day 0 of AZD1222 vaccination. The TCR originated in an adult in good health. V usage is TRBV5-1 and J usage is TRBJ2-2, with D possibly being TRBD1 or TRBD2 (5 bases each). CDR3 bases: TGCGCCAGCAGCCCGGGGACCCCCCGGGGGGAGCTGTTTTTT. Its protein is CASSPGTPRGELFF.